The source of this T cell receptor beta chain is a study of blood T cell repertoires in COVID-19. Study at large: The samples span acute and convalescent COVID-19 from the United States, Italy and Spain. T cells, B-cell-depleted T cells, or PBMCs supplied cDNA or gDNA.

Sequenced by immunoSEQ multiplex PCR; TCRdb stores in-frame clones only, minus some. The repertoire holds tens of thousands of clones, with approximately 89% as singletons. The CDR3 is 15 amino acids. Germline V gives CDR1 SGHTA, CDR2 FQGNSA. V lost 1 base to trimming and J lost 5 bases, with 13 bases between them. This sequence originates from a man aged 50-60 years with acute or convalescent COVID-19. The chain uses TRBV7-2 and TRBJ2-3; tentatively, D is TRBD1 (5 bases). The sample consisted of peripheral blood. The CDR3 region has the DNA TGTGCCAGCAGCTTAGGTTCAGGGAATAGAGATACGCAGTATTTT. This codes for CASSLGSGNRDTQYF.